This TCR beta chain is drawn from a study of CD8+CD57+ T cells in acquired aplastic anemia. Broader study findings: Some 28 sequences, all CD8+ CDR3, were shared between patients and controls.

Patients selected for sequencing had displayed CD8+CD57+ cell expansion by flow cytometry. Acquired aplastic anemia of severe grade affected all patients. CDR3 size: 12 residues. Per germline, CDR1 MNHNS and CDR2 SASEGT. Worth noting for this clonotype: What it recognizes is unknown.

Genomic DNA provided the template from which TCR beta VDJ and CDR3 profiles were obtained. TCRdb processed the reads anew with MiXCR; each CDR3 protein has one entry. This table has 310,000 or so distinct CDR3 sequences, 45% to 65% appearing once. The sequenced sample consisted of sorted CD4+, CD8+, or CD8+CD57+ T cells (not recorded which) from PBMCs. The TCR sequence derives from a human donor with aplastic anemia. The genes are TRBV6-1 and TRBJ2-1; D is unresolved. CDR3 loop: CVGSESYNEQFF. CDR3 bases: TGTGTCGGCAGTGAATCCTACAATGAGCAGTTCTTC.